The next 4 T cell receptor beta chains were all read from a single sample in a study of control samples from healthy donors and cancer patients. Assay: immunoSEQ multiplex PCR; the TCRdb copy retains only in-frame clones and omits some. The sample includes fewer than 150,000 clones, approximately 89% seen only once; the top ten take roughly 7.8%. The sequenced material came from blood. These receptors originate from a young man in good health.

The chain joins TRBV30 to TRBJ2-4; D is unclear. V lost 5 bases and J 0 bases, leaving 17 bases between the germline ends. Germline V gives CDR1 GTSNPN, CDR2 SVGIG (reference sequence). The CDR3 has 16 amino acids. The CDR3 DNA follows: TGTGCCTGGGCCATAACTAAGCCGGGAGCCAAAAACATTCAGTACTTC. Its translation: CAWAITKPGAKNIQYF.

In this sample, this clone turned up once. This chain uses TRBV19 with TRBJ2-1; D unresolved. This CDR3 contains 16 residues. V dropped 3 bases and J dropped 0 bases, with 12 bases sitting between them. Looked up from germline, CDR1 is LNHDA and CDR2 is SQIVND (reference sequence). CDR3 sequence: CASSILGSHSYNEQFF. The CDR3 DNA is TGTGCCAGTAGTATCCTCGGGTCCCACTCCTACAATGAGCAGTTCTTC.

This chain joins TRBV4-2 and TRBJ1-5, with unresolved D. The CDR3 is 14 amino acids. CDR1 and CDR2 (germline): LGHNA, YNFKEQ. Between the trimmed V and J ends, which lost 1 base and 0 bases, there was a span of 4 bases. The chain's CDR3 is CASSQARSNQPQHF. The CDR3 bases are TGTGCCAGCAGCCAAGCCCGTAGCAATCAGCCCCAGCATTTT.

This chain joins TRBV15 and TRBJ1-4; D not resolved. CDR1 and CDR2 from the germline V gene are LNHNV and YYDKDF (reference sequence). Trimming took off 4 bases at V and 8 bases at J, with 17 bases between the two ends. The CDR3 spans 15 residues. The CDR3 is CATSIWTPGGEKLFF. As DNA, the CDR3 is TGTGCCACCAGCATCTGGACCCCGGGAGGGGAAAAACTGTTTTTT.